The 9 T cell receptor beta chains below were found in one sample sequenced in a study of cytomegalovirus exposure and HLA in healthy donors (TCRdb year 2017). The library was generated by the immunoSEQ multiplex PCR assay. For the multiplex PCR, a mixture combining 60 forward primers for TCR Vbeta segments and 13 reverse primers for TCR Jbeta segments was used. Entries here come from immuneACCESS through TCRdb and include only in-frame sequences with V and J called. Some clones fail to appear in such tables; in the studies checked, an unresolved V gene covers under half of the shortfall, and the cause of the remainder is unknown. The sample table lists around 120,000 clones, about 63% of them with a count of one. Roughly 1.5% of the sample belongs to the ten largest clones. Sequencing used PBMCs. These receptors were collected from a man aged 30 to 39 in good health and CMV-seropositive.

This chain links TRBV5-6 with TRBJ2-7; possible D gene TRBD1, 6 bases. Germline lookup yields CDR1 SGHDT and CDR2 YYEEEE. The CDR3 has 13 amino acids. Between the trimmed V and J ends, which lost 4 bases and 3 bases, there was a span of 11 bases. The CDR3 bases are TGTGCCAGCAGCCTAGGACAGAGCTACGAGCAGTACTTC. Residues: CASSLGQSYEQYF.

The chain joins TRBV5-6 to TRBJ2-7; maybe TRBD2 (6 bases). CDR3 length: 14 amino acids. Germline CDR1 is SGHDT and CDR2 is YYEEEE. V dropped 1 base and J dropped 2 bases, with 10 bases sitting between them. The CDR3 protein is CASSLLAATYEQYF. As DNA, the CDR3 is TGTGCCAGCAGCTTGTTAGCGGCGACCTACGAGCAGTACTTC.

The rearrangement joins TRBV27 to TRBJ2-3; no firm D call. From germline, CDR1 is MNHEY and CDR2 SMNVEV (reference sequence). The CDR3 is 12 amino acids. The V end was cut by 8 bases, the J end by 8 bases, with 14 bases between. CDR3 sequence reads: CASAVWRGTQYF. The CDR3 DNA follows: TGTGCCAGCGCGGTGTGGCGAGGTACGCAGTATTTT.

The chain uses TRBV29-1 and TRBJ2-1; a weak D match, TRBD2 (5 bases). From germline, CDR1 is SQVTM and CDR2 ANQGSEA. The germline V and J ends were trimmed by 3 bases and 8 bases, with 14 bases remaining between them. This CDR3 region has 13 residues. CDR3 nucleotides: TGCAGCGTTGATATTCGGGGTTCGCATGAGCAGTTCTTC. Translated: CSVDIRGSHEQFF.

V is TRBV5-1 and J is TRBJ2-5, with D unclear. Deletions cut 4 bases from V and 2 bases from J, with 9 bases between. This CDR3 comprises 13 residues. Germline V gene sequence: CDR1 SGHRS, CDR2 YFSETQ. CDR3 sequence reads: CASSPNVQETQYF. The CDR3 nucleotides read TGCGCCAGCAGCCCTAACGTTCAAGAGACCCAGTACTTC.

V gene TRBV10-3 combines with J gene TRBJ1-2, with D perhaps matching TRBD1 (6 bases). The CDR3 is made up of 13 amino acids. The germline V gene encodes CDR1 ENHRY and CDR2 SYGVKD. V was cut by 4 bases and J by 7 bases, with 13 bases left in between. This chain's CDR3 is CAISGDKWGGYTF. The CDR3 coding sequence is TGTGCCATCAGTGGGGACAAGTGGGGTGGCTACACCTTC.

The rearrangement joins TRBV6-1 to TRBJ2-5; tentative D call: TRBD1 (5 bases). CDR3 length equals 14 residues. Trimming left V 5 bases short and J 5 bases short, with 15 bases between. The V gene's germline CDR1 is MNHNS and CDR2 SASEGT. The CDR3 bases are TGTGCCAGCAGTAGCAGGGAACGTGGCGAGACCCAGTACTTC. The encoded protein is CASSSRERGETQYF.

The chain uses TRBV28 and TRBJ2-3; D might be TRBD2 (7 bases). Between the trimmed V and J ends, which lost 7 bases and 2 bases, there was a span of 22 bases. There are 17 residues in the CDR3. Germline V gene lookup returns CDR1 MDHEN and CDR2 SYDVKM. Here the CDR3 DNA reads TGTGCCAGCACCCTACGAGGGGGGGGGCCTTCCACAGATACGCAGTATTTT. Its protein is CASTLRGGGPSTDTQYF.

The chain couples TRBV27 to TRBJ1-5; no definite D call. CDR1 MNHEY and CDR2 SMNVEV come from the germline V gene (reference sequence). V was pared by 5 bases and J by 1 base, with 12 bases between. The CDR3 runs 15 residues. CDR3 residues: CASSPSGGSNQPQHF. CDR3 nucleotides: TGTGCCAGCAGTCCCTCGGGCGGGAGCAATCAGCCCCAGCATTTT.